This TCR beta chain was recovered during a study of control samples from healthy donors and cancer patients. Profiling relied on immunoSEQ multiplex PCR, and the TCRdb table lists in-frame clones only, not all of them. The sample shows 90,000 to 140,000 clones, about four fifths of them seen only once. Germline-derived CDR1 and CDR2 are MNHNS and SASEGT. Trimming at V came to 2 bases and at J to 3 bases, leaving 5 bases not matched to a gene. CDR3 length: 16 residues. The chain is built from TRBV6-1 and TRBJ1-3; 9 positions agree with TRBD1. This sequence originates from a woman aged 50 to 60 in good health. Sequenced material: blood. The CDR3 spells CASSELWTGVGNTIYF. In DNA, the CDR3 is TGTGCCAGCAGTGAATTGTGGACAGGGGTTGGAAACACCATATATTTT.